Listed below are T cell receptor beta chains from one sample, sequenced in a study of OX40 agonist ivuxolimab in advanced cancers. Profiling relied on immunoSEQ multiplex PCR, and the TCRdb table lists in-frame clones only, not all of them. Here the sample spans about 64,000 clones, 80% to 90% being singletons. The source material was CD4+ or CD8+ T cells sorted from blood, sampled in a trial of the OX40 agonist ivuxolimab. The source of these receptors is an adult with an advanced solid tumor such as melanoma, head and neck, liver or kidney cancer. Each CDR3 is given with its conserved first and last residue. The D gene is left open where the match is weak. A row's size may be missing; if present it is once, few, many or a size class.

v_gene	abundance	d_gene	j_gene	CDR3nt	CDR3aa
TRBV11-2	.	TRBD2	TRBJ2-1	TGTGCCAGCAGCATACTAGCGGGAGTTGGTGAGCAGTTCTTC	CASSILAGVGEQFF
TRBV5-6	.	.	TRBJ2-1	TGTGCCAGCAGCACACAGGTTTTAACCTACAATGAGCAGTTCTTC	CASSTQVLTYNEQFF
TRBV7-9	.	TRBD1	TRBJ1-5	TGTGCCAGCAGCCCGGCGGACAGGGGGACTAATCAGCCCCAGCATTTT	CASSPADRGTNQPQHF
TRBV7-6	.	.	TRBJ2-5	TGTGCCAGCAGCGGCGGGCACCAAGAGACCCAGTACTTC	CASSGGHQETQYF
TRBV5-1	once	TRBD2	TRBJ2-1	TGCGCCAGCAGCTTGGGCGGGAGTGCCTACAATGAGCAGTTCTTC	CASSLGGSAYNEQFF
TRBV5-1	.	.	TRBJ2-5	TGCGCCAGCAGCCCCCTGGGTTTAGAGACCCAGTACTTC	CASSPLGLETQYF
TRBV11-2	.	TRBD1	TRBJ1-2	TGTGCCAGCAGCACCAGGACAGGGGATGGCTACACCTTC	CASSTRTGDGYTF
TRBV7-8	.	TRBD1	TRBJ2-7	TGTGCCAGCAGCTTAGGTTGGGACAGACGATTAGAGCAGTACTTC	CASSLGWDRRLEQYF
TRBV7-8	.	TRBD2	TRBJ2-1	TGTGCCAGCGGAGGACTAGCGGGAGTGAGCGAGCAGTTCTTC	CASGGLAGVSEQFF
TRBV4-1	few	TRBD2	TRBJ2-7	TGCGCCAGCAGCCAAGAACTAGCGGGACCTACCAGGGAGCAGTACTTC	CASSQELAGPTREQYF
TRBV4-2	few	.	TRBJ1-4	TGTGCCAGCAGCCAAGATAAGGGGGTTAATGAAAAACTGTTTTTT	CASSQDKGVNEKLFF
TRBV11-2	.	TRBD2	TRBJ2-7	TGTGCCAGCAGCTGGAAGCGGGAGGGCCAGTACGAGCAGTACTTC	CASSWKREGQYEQYF
TRBV11-3	.	.	TRBJ2-5	TGTGCCAGCAGCTCCAGGGCCGCGGGAGAGACCCAGTACTTC	CASSSRAAGETQYF
TRBV7-9	.	.	TRBJ2-7	TGTGCCAGCAGCTTAGACGAGTCCCTTAGGAGCTTC	CASSLDESLRSF